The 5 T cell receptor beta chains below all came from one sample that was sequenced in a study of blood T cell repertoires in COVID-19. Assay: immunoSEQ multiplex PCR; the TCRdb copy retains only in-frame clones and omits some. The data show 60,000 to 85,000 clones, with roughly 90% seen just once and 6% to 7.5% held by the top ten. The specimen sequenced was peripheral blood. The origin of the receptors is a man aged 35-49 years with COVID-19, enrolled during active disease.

The CDR3 region is CASSQEVCGGQTKNANTGELFF. CDR3 DNA sequence: TGTGCCAGCAGCCAAGAGGTCTGCGGAGGACAGACAAAGAACGCGAACACCGGGGAGCTGTTTTTT. The V call is TRBV14, the J call TRBJ2-2; tentatively, D is TRBD1 (6 bases). The CDR3 runs to 22 residues. The germline V gene has CDR1 SGHDN and CDR2 FVKESK. V was pared by 0 bases and J by 0 bases, with 26 bases between.

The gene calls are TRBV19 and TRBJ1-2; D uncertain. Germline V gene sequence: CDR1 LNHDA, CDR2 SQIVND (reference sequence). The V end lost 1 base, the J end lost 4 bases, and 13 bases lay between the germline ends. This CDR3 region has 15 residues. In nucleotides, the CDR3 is TGTGCCAGTAGTATAGTATCCGAGTCATCCTATGGCTACACCTTC. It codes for CASSIVSESSYGYTF.

The CDR3 region is CASSPPGGGQETQYF. CDR3 DNA sequence: TGTGCCAGCAGCCCACCGGGCGGGGGGCAAGAGACCCAGTACTTC. The chain is built from TRBV7-7 and TRBJ2-5; 8 nucleotides agree with TRBD2. Germline V gene sequence: CDR1 SSHAT, CDR2 FNYEAQ (reference sequence). This CDR3 is built from 15 residues. V dropped 5 bases and J dropped 2; count of bases not matched to a gene: 7.

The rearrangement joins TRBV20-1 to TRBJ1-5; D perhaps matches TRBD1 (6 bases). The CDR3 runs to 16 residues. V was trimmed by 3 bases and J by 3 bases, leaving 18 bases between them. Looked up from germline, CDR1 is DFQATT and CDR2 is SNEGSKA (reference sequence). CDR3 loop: CSASSGHSVDNQPQHF. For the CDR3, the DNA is TGCAGTGCTAGTTCGGGACACTCCGTGGACAATCAGCCCCAGCATTTT.

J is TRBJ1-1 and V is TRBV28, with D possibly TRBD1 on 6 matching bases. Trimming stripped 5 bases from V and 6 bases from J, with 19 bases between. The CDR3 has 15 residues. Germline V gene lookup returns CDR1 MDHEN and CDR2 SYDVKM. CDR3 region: CASSTQGTRNSEAFF. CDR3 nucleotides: TGTGCCAGCAGTACACAGGGAACGAGAAATTCTGAAGCTTTCTTT.